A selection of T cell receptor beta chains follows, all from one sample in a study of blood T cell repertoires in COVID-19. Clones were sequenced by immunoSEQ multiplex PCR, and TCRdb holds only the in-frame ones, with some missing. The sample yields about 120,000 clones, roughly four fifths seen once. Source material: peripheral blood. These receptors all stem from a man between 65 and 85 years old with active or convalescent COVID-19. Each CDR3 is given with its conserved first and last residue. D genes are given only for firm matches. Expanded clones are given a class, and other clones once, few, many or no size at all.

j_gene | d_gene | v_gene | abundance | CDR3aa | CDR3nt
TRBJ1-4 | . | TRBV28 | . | CASMIQPNEKLFF | TGTGCCAGCATGATACAGCCTAATGAAAAACTGTTTTTT
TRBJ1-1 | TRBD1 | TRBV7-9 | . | CASIQGGGSDTEAFF | TGTGCCAGCATCCAGGGGGGCGGCTCGGACACTGAAGCTTTCTTT
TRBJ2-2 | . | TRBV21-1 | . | CASTPPGTGELFF | TGTGCCAGCACCCCACCGGGGACCGGGGAGCTGTTTTTT
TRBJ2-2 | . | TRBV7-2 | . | CASSLGGVEAGELFF | TGTGCCAGCAGCTTAGGGGGGGTTGAGGCCGGGGAGCTGTTTTTT
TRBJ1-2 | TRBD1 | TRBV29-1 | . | CSVVILTGGGYTF | TGCAGCGTTGTCATATTGACAGGGGGTGGCTACACCTTC
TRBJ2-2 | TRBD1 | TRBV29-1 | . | CSGGTGTTGELFF | TGCAGCGGAGGGACAGGGACCACCGGGGAGCTGTTTTTT
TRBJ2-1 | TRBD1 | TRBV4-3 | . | CASSQGQGGENEQFF | TGCGCCAGCAGCCAGGGACAGGGGGGGGAGAATGAGCAGTTCTTC
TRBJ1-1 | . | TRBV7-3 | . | CASSLNPGSEAFF | TGTGCCAGCAGCTTAAATCCAGGTTCTGAAGCTTTCTTT
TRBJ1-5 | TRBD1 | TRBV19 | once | CASKTGGVYSNQPQHF | TGTGCCAGTAAGACAGGGGGCGTTTATAGCAATCAGCCCCAGCATTTT
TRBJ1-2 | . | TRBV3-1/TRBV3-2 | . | CASSRERGGRNYGYTF | TGTGCCAGCAGCCGAGAACGTGGAGGTCGAAACTATGGCTACACCTTC
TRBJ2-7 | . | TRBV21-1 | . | CASKEYRDSSYEQYF | TGTGCCAGCAAAGAGTACCGGGACAGCTCCTACGAGCAGTACTTC
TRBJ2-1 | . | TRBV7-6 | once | CASSWPEQFF | TGTGCCAGCAGTTGGCCTGAGCAGTTCTTC
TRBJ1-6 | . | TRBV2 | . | CASSRGEGDSPLHF | TGTGCCAGCAGTCGCGGGGAAGGGGATTCACCCCTCCACTTT
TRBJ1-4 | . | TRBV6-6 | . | CASSYSAERGEKLFF | TGTGCCAGCAGTTACTCAGCGGAGAGAGGTGAAAAACTGTTTTTT
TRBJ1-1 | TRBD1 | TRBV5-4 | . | CASRPGTGVQSTEAFF | TGTGCCAGCAGGCCCGGGACAGGGGTTCAGAGCACTGAAGCTTTCTTT
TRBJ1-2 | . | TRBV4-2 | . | CASSQEEQGGYGYTF | TGTGCCAGCAGCCAAGAGGAACAGGGAGGGTATGGCTACACCTTC
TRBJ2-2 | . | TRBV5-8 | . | CASSLEQENTGELFF | TGTGCCAGCAGCTTGGAACAAGAGAACACCGGGGAGCTGTTTTTT
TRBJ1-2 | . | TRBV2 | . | CASTPQSNYGYTF | TGTGCCAGCACCCCACAGAGTAACTATGGCTACACCTTC
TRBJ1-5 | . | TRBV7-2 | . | CASSRGYGNQPQHF | TGTGCCAGCAGCCGGGGTTATGGCAATCAGCCCCAGCATTTT
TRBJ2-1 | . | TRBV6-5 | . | CASSYAGVSYNEQFF | TGTGCCAGCAGTTACGCAGGGGTCTCCTACAATGAGCAGTTCTTC
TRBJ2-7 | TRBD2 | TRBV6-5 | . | CASTTLAGTYEQYF | TGTGCCAGCACCACACTAGCGGGAACTTACGAGCAGTACTTC
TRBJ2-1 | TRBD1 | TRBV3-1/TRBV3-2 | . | CASSQDDRAADEQFF | TGTGCCAGCAGCCAAGATGACAGGGCGGCCGATGAGCAGTTCTTC
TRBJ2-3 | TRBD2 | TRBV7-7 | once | CASSPSGGGYTQYF | TGTGCTAGCAGCCCGAGCGGGGGGGGGTATACGCAGTATTTT
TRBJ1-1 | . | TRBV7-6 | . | CASTGGYLNTEAFF | TGTGCCAGCACAGGAGGGTACCTTAACACTGAAGCTTTCTTT
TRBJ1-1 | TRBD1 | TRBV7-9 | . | CASRPTGVRPEAFF | TGTGCCAGCAGGCCCACAGGGGTTCGGCCTGAAGCTTTCTTT
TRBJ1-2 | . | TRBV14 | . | CASSQGGARMLGGYTF | TGTGCCAGCAGCCAAGGAGGAGCCCGGATGTTAGGCGGCTACACCTTC
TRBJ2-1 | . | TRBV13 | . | CASSLYRGVGMGYRNEQFF | TGTGCCAGCAGCTTATATAGGGGCGTGGGGATGGGTTATAGAAATGAGCAGTTCTTC
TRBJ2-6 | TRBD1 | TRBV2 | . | CASSGGQGVGGANVLTF | TGTGCCAGCAGTGGAGGACAGGGGGTAGGTGGGGCCAACGTCCTGACTTTC
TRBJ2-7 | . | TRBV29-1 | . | CSVASGSYEQYF | TGCAGCGTTGCTTCGGGGTCCTACGAGCAGTACTTC
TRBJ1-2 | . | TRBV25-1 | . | CASSGSGARSYGYTF | TGTGCCAGCAGTGGTTCAGGGGCCCGAAGCTATGGCTACACCTTC
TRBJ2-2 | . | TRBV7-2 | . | CASSQGVGELFF | TGTGCCAGCAGCCAAGGGGTGGGGGAGCTGTTTTTT
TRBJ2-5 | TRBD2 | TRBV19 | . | CASRPSGGEQETQYF | TGTGCCAGTAGGCCTAGCGGGGGGGAACAAGAGACCCAGTACTTC
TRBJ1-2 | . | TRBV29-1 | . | CSGKEGLEGYTF | TGCAGCGGGAAGGAGGGCTTGGAGGGCTACACCTTC
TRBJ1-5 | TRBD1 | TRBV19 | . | CASSLQQGNQPQHF | TGTGCCAGTAGTCTCCAACAGGGGAATCAGCCCCAGCATTTT
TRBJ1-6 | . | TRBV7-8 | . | CASSSPQESSYNSPLHF | TGTGCCAGCAGCTCCCCACAGGAGAGCTCCTATAATTCACCCCTCCACTTT
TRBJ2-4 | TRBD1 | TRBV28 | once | CASRETGKDIQYF | TGTGCCAGCAGAGAGACAGGGAAGGACATTCAGTACTTC
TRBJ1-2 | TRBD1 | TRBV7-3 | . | CASSSYRGQGYTF | TGTGCCAGCAGCTCCTACAGGGGGCAGGGCTACACCTTC
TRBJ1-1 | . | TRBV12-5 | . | CASGLGDIYTEAFF | TGTGCTAGTGGTTTGGGGGACATTTACACTGAAGCTTTCTTT
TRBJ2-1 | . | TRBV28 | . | CASSFGRRGSYNEQFF | TGTGCCAGCAGTTTTGGGAGGAGGGGCTCCTACAATGAGCAGTTCTTC
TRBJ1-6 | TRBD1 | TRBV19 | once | CASSIRDRGNSPLHF | TGTGCCAGTAGTATCCGGGACAGGGGTAATTCACCCCTCCACTTT
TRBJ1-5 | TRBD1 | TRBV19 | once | CASRLGDRAHQPQHF | TGTGCCAGTAGATTAGGGGACAGGGCTCATCAGCCCCAGCATTTT
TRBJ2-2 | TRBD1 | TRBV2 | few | CASKSTGRTGELFF | TGTGCCAGCAAATCGACAGGGCGAACCGGGGAGCTGTTTTTT
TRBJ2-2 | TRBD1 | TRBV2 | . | CASSPHPGQGAGVTGELFF | TGTGCCAGCAGCCCCCACCCGGGACAGGGGGCAGGGGTCACCGGGGAGCTGTTTTTT
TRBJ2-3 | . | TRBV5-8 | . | CASSLALRQRADTQYF | TGTGCCAGCAGCTTGGCCCTACGGCAGAGGGCAGATACGCAGTATTTT
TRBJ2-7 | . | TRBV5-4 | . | CASSLTGSHEQYF | TGTGCCAGCAGCTTGACAGGGTCCCACGAGCAGTACTTC
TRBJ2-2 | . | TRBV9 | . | CASNLNTGELFF | TGTGCCAGCAATTTAAACACCGGGGAGCTGTTTTTT
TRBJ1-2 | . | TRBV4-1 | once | CASSQDPGTNYGYTF | TGCGCCAGCAGCCAAGACCCGGGGACTAACTATGGCTACACCTTC
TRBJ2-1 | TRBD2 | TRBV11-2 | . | CASSFSGGKAAHEQFF | TGTGCCAGCAGCTTTAGCGGGGGGAAGGCGGCACATGAGCAGTTCTTC
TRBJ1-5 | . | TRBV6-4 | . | CASSVSYSNQPQHF | TGTGCCAGCAGTGTGAGCTATAGCAATCAGCCCCAGCATTTT
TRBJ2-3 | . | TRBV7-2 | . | CASSRTGSTDTQYF | TGTGCCAGCAGCCGTACAGGGAGCACAGATACGCAGTATTTT
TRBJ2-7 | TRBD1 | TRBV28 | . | CASLDRGQREQYF | TGTGCCAGCCTTGACAGGGGGCAACGCGAGCAGTACTTC
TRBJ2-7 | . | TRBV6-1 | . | CASSEGQGNEQYF | TGTGCCAGCAGTGAAGGGCAGGGGAACGAGCAGTACTTC
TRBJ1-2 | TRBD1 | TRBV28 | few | CASSSGTVRYGYTF | TGTGCCAGCAGTTCTGGGACAGTGAGGTATGGCTACACCTTC
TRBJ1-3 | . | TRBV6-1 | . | CASSELMGLGSGNTIYF | TGTGCCAGCAGTGAATTAATGGGTCTGGGCTCTGGAAACACCATATATTTT
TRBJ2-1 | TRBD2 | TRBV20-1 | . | CSASREDTSGRLDEQFF | TGCAGTGCTAGTAGGGAGGACACTAGCGGGAGATTGGATGAGCAGTTCTTC
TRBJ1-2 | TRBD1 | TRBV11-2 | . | CASSPTGGPGYTF | TGTGCCAGCAGCCCGACAGGGGGCCCGGGCTACACCTTC
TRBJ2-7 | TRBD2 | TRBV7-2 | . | CASRTSGGAGEQYF | TGTGCCAGCAGGACTAGCGGGGGAGCCGGCGAGCAGTACTTC
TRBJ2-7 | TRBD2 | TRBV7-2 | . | CASSPTSGSFHEQYF | TGTGCCAGCAGCCCGACTAGCGGGAGTTTCCACGAGCAGTACTTC
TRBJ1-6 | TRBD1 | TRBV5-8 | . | CASSLGDRGYNSPLHF | TGTGCCAGCAGCTTGGGGGACAGGGGATATAATTCACCCCTCCACTTT
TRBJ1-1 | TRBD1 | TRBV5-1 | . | CASSTSGTGPEAFF | TGCGCCAGCAGCACCTCCGGGACAGGGCCTGAAGCTTTCTTT